The clone carrying this T cell receptor (beta chain) has just a few counts. Antigen unknown. Treatment defined: roughly nine-day PBMC culture with coronavirus spike peptide pools or control peptides (ViraFEST assay). With V trimmed by 5 bases and J by 6 bases, 10 bases remained unmatched. The germline gives CDR1 DFQATT, CDR2 SNEGSKA (reference sequence). The CDR3 runs 14 residues. The data were obtained in a study of vaccination and CD4 T cells after COVID-19. Overall study findings and caveats: The study examined relatively few convalescent patients and included no early post-infection timepoints.

Oncomine TCR Beta short-read sequencing was applied to DNA from cultured CD4+ T cells. TCRdb re-analysed the PCR reads in MiXCR, keeping a single row per CDR3 protein. The sample yields over 8,500 distinct CDR3 sequences, 68% seen once. The sample consisted of CD4+ T cells from blood, cultured in vitro, taken before SARS-CoV-2 vaccination. The clonotype comes from a human donor who had recovered from COVID-19. The chain combines TRBV20-1 with TRBJ2-1, with 7 bases identical to TRBD2. The CDR3, as DNA: TGCAGTGCTGGTAGTGGAGCGGGAAGCAATGAGCAGTTCTTC. It is translated as CSAGSGAGSNEQFF.